This TCR beta chain was sequenced for a study of T cells after yellow fever vaccination. At the level of the study: Low-cell-number fractions were prepared with SMART-Seq v4 Ultra Low Input. Findings and limits, study-wide: A weaker but faster secondary response was observed, peaking on day 5 versus 15. Only a small proportion of the clonotypes turned up in both the CD4 and the CD8 compartments, likely arising from convergent recombination.

Production of TCR cDNA was by 5'RACE template switching, which also added a universal primer site and UMIs. Using its own MiXCR run on the 5' RACE reads, TCRdb lists one record per CDR3 protein. The sample has about 300,000 distinct CDR3 sequences; around 7% are singletons. This clonotype was seen a few times. Its antigen remains unidentified. V lost 1 base and J lost 1, with 13 bases in between. The CDR3 totals 16 residues. Germline V gene sequence: CDR1 SGHVS, CDR2 FNYEAQ. This receptor was identified in a man between 18 and 35 years old who received the YFV17D yellow fever vaccine. The V call is TRBV7-6, the J call TRBJ2-5; TRBD1 or TRBD2 may be the D gene (5 bases each). The source material was PBMCs, sampled more than 35 days after the first yellow fever vaccination. The CDR3: CASSLVFPGTQETQYF. CDR3 nucleotides: TGTGCCAGCAGCTTAGTATTCCCGGGGACCCAAGAGACCCAGTACTTC. The complete variable domain, with remaining parts taken from reference TRBV7-6 and TRBJ2-5, reads GAGVSQSPRYKVTKRGQDVALRCDPISGHVSLYWYRQALGQGPEFLTYFNYEAQQDKSGLPNDRFSAERPEGSISTLTIQRTEQRDSAMYRCASSLVFPGTQETQYFGPGTRLLVL.